One sample yielded the 23 T cell receptor beta chains listed below, sequenced in a study of T cells in Graves' hyperthyroidism and ophthalmopathy. The CDR3 regions of TCR beta were amplified from RNA transcripts. First-round RT-PCR targeting the TCR CDR3 was performed with the HTBI primer set. TCRdb re-derived calls from the multiplex PCR reads in MiXCR, one entry per CDR3 protein. Of 690,000 or so distinct CDR3 sequences listed, about 17% are singletons. Material: blood. Receptor source: a woman between 45 and 65 years old with Graves' hyperthyroidism that later progressed to Graves' ophthalmopathy.

This clonotype was seen at least ten times. The chain links TRBV7-2 to TRBJ2-3, with D possibly called TRBD1 or TRBD2 (5 bases each). The CDR3 spans 15 residues. V was pared by 5 bases and J by 3 bases, with 15 bases between. Germline V gene data show CDR1 as SGHTA and CDR2 as FQGNSA. The CDR3 here is CASSLSGARTDTQYF. DNA for the CDR3: TGTGCCAGCAGCCTCTCCGGGGCCCGGACAGATACGCAGTATTTT.

This clonotype was seen only a few times. The V and J genes are TRBV29-1 and TRBJ1-6; D not certain. The germline V gene encodes CDR1 SQVTM and CDR2 ANQGSEA. V dropped 6 bases and J dropped 13 bases, with 13 bases sitting between them. The CDR3 is 11 amino acids. DNA for the CDR3: TGCAGCGTCTCATGGGGAGGGCCCCTCCACTTT. This sequence encodes CSVSWGGPLHF. Looking up the rest from reference TRBV29-1 and TRBJ1-6 gives the full variable domain: SAVISQKPSRDICQRGTSLTIQCQVDSQVTMMFWYRQQPGQSLTLIATANQGSEATYESGFVIDKFPISRPNLTFSTLTVSNMSPEDSSIYLCSVSWGGPLHFGNGTRLTVT.

At least ten counts were recorded for this clonotype. This chain uses TRBV2 with TRBJ2-4, with TRBD2 matching 10 bases. The CDR3 sequence is 16 residues long. Germline V gene sequence: CDR1 SNHLY, CDR2 FYNNEI. Unmatched junction bases numbered 3, after V lost 4 bases and J lost 0 bases. The CDR3 reads CASSATSGIAKNIQYF. CDR3 nucleotide sequence: TGTGCCAGCAGTGCAACTAGCGGGATAGCCAAAAACATTCAGTACTTC. The full variable domain, completed using reference TRBV2 and TRBJ2-4, is EPEVTQTPSHQVTQMGQEVILRCVPISNHLYFYWYRQILGQKVEFLVSFYNNEISEKSEIFDDQFSVERPDGSNFTLKIRSTKLEDSAMYFCASSATSGIAKNIQYFGAGTRLSVL.

Regarding this clonotype: At one end the junction does not follow the germline gene, possibly because of a read error. This chain links TRBV20-1 with TRBJ1-1; maybe TRBD1 (6 bases). Germline V gene sequence: CDR1 DFQATT, CDR2 SNEGSKA (reference sequence). The CDR3 is 16 residues long. The CDR3 DNA is TGCAGTGCTTGGTGGAGTTTTACAGGGCCGAGCACTGAAGCTCTCTTT. Its translation: CSAWWSFTGPSTEALF.

This clonotype was counted many times. The chain uses TRBV2 and TRBJ2-3; TRBD1 aligns across 11 bases. The trim removed 7 bases at V and 4 bases at J, leaving 7 bases unmatched. The CDR3 extends over 15 amino acids. Germline CDR1 SNHLY, CDR2 FYNNEI. CDR3 region: CASIWDRGNADTQYF. As DNA, the CDR3 is TGTGCCAGCATATGGGACAGGGGGAACGCAGATACGCAGTATTTT. The complete variable domain, with remaining parts taken from reference TRBV2 and TRBJ2-3, reads EPEVTQTPSHQVTQMGQEVILRCVPISNHLYFYWYRQILGQKVEFLVSFYNNEISEKSEIFDDQFSVERPDGSNFTLKIRSTKLEDSAMYFCASIWDRGNADTQYFGPGTRLTVL.

This clonotype was found many times. The V and J genes are TRBV6-5 and TRBJ1-6; D call uncertain. Germline V CDR1 and CDR2: MNHEY, SVGAGI. This CDR3 contains 15 residues. The V end was cut by 3 bases, the J end by 7 bases, with 13 bases between. CDR3: CASSYRAGRNSPLHF. In DNA, the CDR3 is TGTGCCAGCAGTTATAGGGCAGGCAGAAATTCACCCCTCCACTTT.

This clonotype came up many times. CDR3 residues: CASSLGTVGIQYF. CDR3 nucleotide sequence: TGTGCCAGCAGCTTAGGAACAGTTGGCATTCAGTACTTC. The chain combines TRBV7-2 with TRBJ2-4; D not resolved. CDR1 and CDR2 (germline): SGHTA, FQGNSA. The V gene lost 1 base and the J gene lost 9 bases, with 10 bases spanning the gap. The CDR3 extends over 13 amino acids.

Ten or more counts support this clonotype. V usage is TRBV6-1 and J usage is TRBJ2-7; maybe TRBD2 (5 bases). V lost 6 bases to trimming and J lost 0 bases, with 9 bases between them. Germline V gives CDR1 MNHNS, CDR2 SASEGT. CDR3 length equals 13 residues. CDR3 protein: CASSSGGSYEQYF. The CDR3 DNA is TGTGCCAGCAGCTCCGGAGGCTCCTACGAGCAGTACTTC.

Ten or more counts support this clonotype. This rearrangement joins TRBV2 to TRBJ2-1; TRBD1 might be the D (6 bases). CDR3 length equals 14 residues. The germline V gene encodes CDR1 SNHLY and CDR2 FYNNEI. The germline V and J ends were trimmed by 8 bases and 1 base, with 12 bases remaining between them. The CDR3 region is CASGQSASYNEQFF. DNA for the CDR3: TGTGCCAGCGGACAGAGTGCTTCCTACAATGAGCAGTTCTTC.

The J gene is TRBJ1-1, the V gene TRBV19, with a weak D call TRBD1 (5 bases). This CDR3 is built from 12 residues. V was shortened by 0 bases and J by 12 bases, with 11 bases between the two germline ends. The germline V gene encodes CDR1 LNHDA and CDR2 SQIVND (reference sequence). CDR3: CASSIDHGTTFF. CDR3 DNA: TGTGCCAGTAGTATAGATCACGGGACGACTTTCTTT.

This sequence joins TRBV7-9 and TRBJ1-4, with 10 bases aligning to TRBD1. This CDR3 has 16 residues. Trimming took 4 bases from V and 6 from J; bases not matched to a gene: 8. Germline-derived CDR1 and CDR2 are SEHNR and FQNEAQ (reference sequence). Here the CDR3 DNA reads TGTGCCAGCAGCTGGACAGGGGGAAGTATACATGAAAAACTGTTTTTT. Translation gives CASSWTGGSIHEKLFF.

This clonotype was seen at least ten times. This rearrangement joins TRBV11-2 to TRBJ1-2, with D perhaps matching TRBD1 (5 bases). The CDR3 runs 15 residues. CDR1 is SGHAT and CDR2 is FQNNGV in the germline V gene. Trimming took 4 bases from V and 4 from J, leaving 16 bases between them. CDR3 sequence: CASSSSPQGTYGYTF. CDR3 nucleotide sequence: TGTGCCAGCAGCTCTTCCCCCCAGGGAACCTATGGCTACACCTTC.

The rearrangement links TRBV11-2 to TRBJ1-2; 9 nucleotides match TRBD1. There are 15 residues in the CDR3. Losses at the gene ends were 1 base for V and 4 bases for J; bases not matched to a gene: 4. Germline CDR1 and CDR2: SGHAT and FQNNGV. CDR3: CASSLVQGALYGYTF. In nucleotides, the CDR3 is TGTGCCAGCAGCTTAGTACAGGGGGCCCTCTATGGCTACACCTTC.

This chain links TRBV19 with TRBJ1-1; possibly TRBD1 for D (6 bases). CDR3 length: 14 amino acids. The ends were cut back, 5 bases at V and 8 bases at J, with 18 bases in the middle. Germline CDR1 reads LNHDA; CDR2 reads SQIVND (reference sequence). The CDR3 loop is CASSVTSQGKEAFF. CDR3 nucleotide sequence: TGTGCCAGTAGTGTTACTTCACAGGGAAAGGAAGCTTTCTTT.

A note on this clonotype: As the CDR3 is not closed by the conserved phenylalanine or tryptophan, this likely results from a read error. This rearrangement joins TRBV6-2 or TRBV6-3 to TRBJ1-2; the D is unclear. Trimming shortened V by 0 bases and J by 4 bases, and 9 bases separated the two germline ends. The CDR3 sequence is 14 residues long. The germline V gene has CDR1 MNHEY and CDR2 SVGEGT. As DNA, the CDR3 is TGTGCCAGCAGTTACTCCTACCTTACCTATGGCTACACCCTC. Protein: CASSYSYLTYGYTL.

The CDR3 sequence: CASSLEGQGSGTYEQYF. The CDR3 DNA reads TGCGCCAGCAGCTTGGAAGGACAGGGATCAGGAACCTACGAGCAGTACTTC. The chain combines TRBV5-1 with TRBJ2-7; 8 positions match TRBD1. Germline assignment: CDR1 SGHRS and CDR2 YFSETQ. J was trimmed by 2 bases and V by 0 bases; bases with no gene match: 10. This CDR3 has 17 amino acids.

This clonotype was counted many times. The J gene is TRBJ1-2, the V gene TRBV7-2, with D perhaps matching TRBD1 (5 bases). Trimming shortened V by 1 base and J by 4 bases, and 13 bases separated the two germline ends. This CDR3 contains 15 residues. CDR1 is SGHTA and CDR2 is FQGNSA in the germline V gene. The CDR3 sequence: CASSLDNVGVYGYTF. The CDR3 coding sequence is TGTGCCAGCAGCTTAGATAATGTAGGGGTCTATGGCTACACCTTC.

The chain carries TRBV7-8 and TRBJ1-2; no clear D. The CDR3 length is 12 residues. Germline-derived CDR1 and CDR2 are SGHVS and FQNEAQ. V was pared by 0 bases and J by 8 bases, with 7 bases between. CDR3 sequence (DNA): TGTGCCAGCAGCTTAGCGGCGGAGGGCTACACCTTC. Translating gives CASSLAAEGYTF.

The chain links TRBV19 to TRBJ1-1; a weak D match, TRBD1 (5 bases). The CDR3 loop spans 15 amino acids. Trimming took 5 bases from V and 6 from J, leaving 19 bases between them. Germline CDR1 LNHDA, CDR2 SQIVND (reference sequence). DNA for the CDR3: TGTGCCAGTAGTGGCCAGGGTATAGATCACGCTGAAGCTTTCTTT. It yields the protein CASSGQGIDHAEAFF. The entire variable domain, with the rest obtained from reference TRBV19 and TRBJ1-1, is as follows: DGGITQSPKYLFRKEGQNVTLSCEQNLNHDAMYWYRQDPGQGLRLIYYSQIVNDFQKGDIAEGYSVSREKKESFPLTVTSAQKNPTAFYLCASSGQGIDHAEAFFGQGTRLTVV.

In its sample, this clonotype was seen a few times. The chain couples TRBV12-5 to TRBJ2-2; TRBD2 agrees at 12 bases. Germline V gives CDR1 LGHNT, CDR2 FRNRAP. The CDR3 consists of 16 residues. J gave up 5 bases and V 4 bases, and 5 bases lay outside the gene matches. This CDR3 reads CASGSRLAGVTGELFF. The CDR3 nucleotides read TGTGCTAGTGGTTCGAGACTAGCGGGGGTGACCGGGGAGCTGTTTTTT.

The chain has TRBV5-1 and TRBJ2-5, with TRBD1 matching over 9 bases. CDR1 SGHRS and CDR2 YFSETQ come from the germline V gene. This CDR3 has 16 amino acids. V dropped 3 bases and J dropped 6; count of bases not matched to a gene: 12. CDR3 amino acids: CASSSRPGQGIKTQYF. The CDR3, as DNA: TGCGCCAGCAGCTCCCGGCCGGGACAGGGTATCAAGACCCAGTACTTC.

V is TRBV12-5 and J is TRBJ1-5, with D possibly being TRBD1 (5 bases). The V end was cut by 1 base, the J end by 4 bases, with 26 bases between. There are 20 residues in the CDR3. The germline V gene has CDR1 LGHNT and CDR2 FRNRAP. The chain's CDR3 is CASGLAPSGGWGYLNQPQHF. The CDR3, as DNA: TGTGCTAGTGGTTTGGCCCCATCGGGGGGTTGGGGGTATCTTAATCAGCCCCAGCATTTT.

The chain has TRBV6-1 and TRBJ2-2; no reliable D call. CDR1 and CDR2 (germline): MNHNS, SASEGT. The CDR3 extends over 14 amino acids. V was trimmed by 3 bases and J by 3 bases, leaving 8 bases between them. CDR3: CASSDIGYTGELFF. The DNA of the CDR3 is TGTGCCAGCAGTGATATAGGGTACACCGGGGAGCTGTTTTTT.